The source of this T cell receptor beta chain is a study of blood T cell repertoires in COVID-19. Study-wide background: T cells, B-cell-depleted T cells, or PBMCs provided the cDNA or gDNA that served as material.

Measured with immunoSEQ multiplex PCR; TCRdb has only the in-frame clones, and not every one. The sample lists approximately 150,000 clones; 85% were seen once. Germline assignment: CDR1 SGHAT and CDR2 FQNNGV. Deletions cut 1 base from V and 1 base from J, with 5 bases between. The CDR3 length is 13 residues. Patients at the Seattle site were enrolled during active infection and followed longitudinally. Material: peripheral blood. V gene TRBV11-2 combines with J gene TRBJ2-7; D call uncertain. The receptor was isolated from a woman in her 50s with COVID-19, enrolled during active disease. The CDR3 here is CASSLAGSYEQYF. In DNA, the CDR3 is TGTGCCAGCAGCTTAGCCGGTTCCTACGAGCAGTACTTC.